These 20 T cell receptor beta chains share one sample of origin, sequenced in a study of T cells in Graves' hyperthyroidism and ophthalmopathy. Amplification targeted TCR beta CDR3 regions from RNA transcripts. HTBI primers were the set used in a first-round RT-PCR of the TCR CDR3. TCRdb fed the multiplex PCR reads into MiXCR, producing one record per CDR3 protein. The data show under 450,000 distinct CDR3 sequences, with roughly 14% seen just once and roughly an eighth held by the top ten. Sequencing input: blood. The receptors shown here come from a woman between 18 and 29 years old with Graves' hyperthyroidism.

This chain connects TRBV24-1 to TRBJ2-4; TRBD1 is a possible D gene (5 bases). Trimming left V 3 bases short and J 3 bases short, with 14 bases between. Germline CDR1 KGHDR, CDR2 SFDVKD. This CDR3 has 16 amino acids. CDR3 in DNA: TGTGCCACCAGTGATAGCAGGGTATTGGGCAAAAACATTCAGTACTTC. This translates into CATSDSRVLGKNIQYF.

There are many counts of this clonotype. The chain has TRBV6-1 and TRBJ2-1; the D gene is possibly TRBD2 (5 bases). The CDR3 is 12 residues long. The V gene's germline CDR1 is MNHNS and CDR2 SASEGT. The germline V and J ends were trimmed by 7 bases and 15 bases, with 19 bases remaining between them. CDR3 amino acids: CASTQSGESRFF. The CDR3 DNA reads as TGTGCCAGCACCCAAAGTGGGGAGTCCAGGTTCTTC.

V gene TRBV25-1 combines with J gene TRBJ2-2; D perhaps matches TRBD1 (6 bases). The V gene lost 0 bases and the J gene lost 4 bases, with 9 bases spanning the gap. The CDR3 is 15 amino acids. Germline V gene data show CDR1 as MGHDK and CDR2 as SYGVNS. In DNA form, the CDR3 reads TGTGCCAGCAGTGAATATGGGGGCGGCACCGGGGAGCTGTTTTTT. Its protein product is CASSEYGGGTGELFF.

This clonotype was picked up many times. The chain carries TRBV20-1 and TRBJ2-3, with 8 bases aligning to TRBD2. The CDR3 runs 19 residues. V dropped 0 bases and J dropped 2; count of bases not matched to a gene: 16. The V gene's germline CDR1 is DFQATT and CDR2 SNEGSKA (reference sequence). The CDR3 sequence: CSARDLVAGMFGITDTQYF. The CDR3 nucleotides read TGCAGTGCTAGAGATCTAGTAGCGGGAATGTTTGGGATCACAGATACGCAGTATTTT.

There are many counts of this clonotype. The V call is TRBV20-1, the J call TRBJ2-5, with 13 nucleotides matching TRBD2. The CDR3 length is 15 residues. V lost 6 bases, J lost 3 bases, and 7 bases stayed unmatched. The V gene's germline CDR1 is DFQATT and CDR2 SNEGSKA (reference sequence). CDR3 amino acids: CSAVPTSGGKETQYF. In nucleotides, the CDR3 is TGCAGTGCAGTCCCGACTAGCGGGGGGAAAGAGACCCAGTACTTC.

This clonotype was seen repeatedly, ten times or more. The V gene is TRBV12-3 or TRBV12-4, the J gene TRBJ2-1, with 9 bases lining up with TRBD2. V trimming: 4 bases; J trimming: 5 bases; junction bases outside the gene matches: 9. The CDR3 is made up of 16 amino acids. DNA for the CDR3: TGTGCCAGCAGTTCCTTAGCGGGAGTAGGCAACAATGAGCAGTTCTTC. Amino acids: CASSSLAGVGNNEQFF.

This clonotype appeared a few times. The gene calls are TRBV18 and TRBJ1-5; D is undetermined. Trimming left V 6 bases short and J 6 bases short, with 18 bases between. The CDR3 contains 15 residues. The V gene's germline CDR1 is KGHSH and CDR2 LQKENI. The CDR3 loop is CASSPVVTASQPQHF. Written as DNA, the CDR3 is TGTGCCAGCTCCCCTGTCGTTACCGCTAGTCAGCCCCAGCATTTT. The full variable domain, in which reference TRBV18 and TRBJ1-5 provide the parts outside the CDR3, is NAGVMQNPRHLVRRRGQEARLRCSPMKGHSHVYWYRQLPEEGLKFMVYLQKENIIDESGMPKERFSAEFPKEGPSILRIQQVVRGDSAAYFCASSPVVTASQPQHFGDGTRLSIL.

This clonotype came up a few times. V and J are TRBV6-2 or TRBV6-3 and TRBJ2-2; D not resolved. This CDR3 has 16 amino acids. The germline V gene encodes CDR1 MNHEY and CDR2 SVGEGT. V was cut by 0 bases and J by 7 bases, with 15 bases left in between. For the CDR3, the DNA is TGTGCCAGCAGTTACTCGAGGTTATCGCAGAACGGGGAGCTGTTTTTT. Amino acids: CASSYSRLSQNGELFF.

In its sample, this clonotype was seen many times. The rearrangement links TRBV28 to TRBJ1-3, with 8 positions matching TRBD1. The CDR3 totals 16 residues. CDR1 is MDHEN and CDR2 is SYDVKM in the germline V gene. V was pared by 5 bases and J by 0 bases, with 6 bases of the junction left unmatched. CDR3 protein: CASSGQGFRSGNTIYF. In DNA form, the CDR3 reads TGTGCCAGCAGTGGACAGGGATTTCGCTCTGGAAACACCATATATTTT.

Many counts were recorded for this clonotype. The gene calls are TRBV11-2 and TRBJ2-7, with D unresolved. V gave up 5 bases and J gave up 6 bases, with 17 bases separating them. From germline, CDR1 is SGHAT and CDR2 FQNNGV. The CDR3 totals 14 residues. Written as DNA, the CDR3 is TGTGCCAGCAGCCCGAGCCCGAGCCTAGGCGAGCAGTACTTC. Translated: CASSPSPSLGEQYF.

This clonotype was observed many times. The chain links TRBV7-8 to TRBJ2-1, with TRBD1 matching over 8 bases. Germline trimming cut 4 bases from V and 6 bases from J; bases unmatched to any gene: 11. CDR1 is SGHVS and CDR2 is FQNEAQ in the germline V gene. CDR3 length equals 16 residues. This chain's CDR3 is CASSSSVRQGPNEQFF. CDR3 nucleotides: TGTGCCAGCAGCTCTAGCGTACGACAGGGGCCCAATGAGCAGTTCTTC.

This clonotype was observed at least ten times. CDR3 residues: CSARTMGLAGGTSSYNEQFF. CDR3 DNA: TGCAGTGCTAGAACTATGGGCCTAGCGGGAGGGACAAGCTCCTACAATGAGCAGTTCTTC. The genes are TRBV20-1 and TRBJ2-1; 12 nucleotides align to TRBD2. The CDR3 consists of 20 residues. V shed 2 bases, J shed 0 bases, and the junction held 14 bases outside the gene matches. CDR1 DFQATT and CDR2 SNEGSKA come from the germline V gene (reference sequence).

This clonotype was observed at least ten times. The genes are TRBV18 and TRBJ2-7; D ambiguous. The CDR3 runs 14 residues. Germline-derived CDR1 and CDR2 are KGHSH and LQKENI. Trimming removed 0 bases at V and 5 bases at J, with 11 bases between. The DNA of the CDR3 is TGTGCCAGCTCACCACCGTGGGAAGGGAACGAGCAGTACTTC. Amino acid sequence: CASSPPWEGNEQYF.

V gene TRBV2 combines with J gene TRBJ1-2; 10 bases map to TRBD1. The germline V gene has CDR1 SNHLY and CDR2 FYNNEI. The V segment lost 5 bases and the J segment 2 bases; nucleotides outside the gene matches: 11. This CDR3 is built from 17 residues. The CDR3 spells CASSFPRDRGANYGYTF. The DNA of the CDR3 is TGTGCCAGCAGTTTCCCCCGGGACAGGGGAGCCAACTATGGCTACACCTTC. Filled out from reference TRBV2 and TRBJ1-2, the complete variable domain reads EPEVTQTPSHQVTQMGQEVILRCVPISNHLYFYWYRQILGQKVEFLVSFYNNEISEKSEIFDDQFSVERPDGSNFTLKIRSTKLEDSAMYFCASSFPRDRGANYGYTFGSGTRLTVV.

This clonotype was recorded many times. The J gene is TRBJ1-1, the V gene TRBV11-2, with 7 bases matching TRBD1. Per germline, CDR1 SGHAT and CDR2 FQNNGV. CDR3 length equals 13 residues. Germline trimming cut 3 bases from V and 6 bases from J; bases unmatched to any gene: 4. This CDR3 is CASSFGGGPEAFF. The CDR3 nucleotides read TGTGCCAGCAGCTTTGGAGGGGGCCCTGAAGCTTTCTTT.

This clonotype has more than one count but fewer than ten. V gene TRBV4-1 combines with J gene TRBJ2-1; D is possibly TRBD2 (6 bases). The germline V gene has CDR1 MGHRA and CDR2 YSYEKL. V was cut by 3 bases and J by 11 bases, with 8 bases left in between. The length of the CDR3 is 11 residues. The CDR3 bases are TGCGCCAGCAGCCAGGGAGGACAGCAGTTCTTC. Amino acids: CASSQGGQQFF.

The V gene is TRBV12-3 or TRBV12-4, the J gene TRBJ1-2; no firm D call. The ends were cut back, 3 bases at V and 5 bases at J, with 10 bases in the middle. CDR3 length: 13 amino acids. This CDR3 is CASSLALEYGYTF. The CDR3 coding sequence is TGTGCCAGCAGTTTGGCACTAGAATATGGCTACACCTTC.

This clonotype appeared a single time. This chain connects TRBV7-6 to TRBJ2-1; 13 nucleotides line up with TRBD2. There are 15 residues in the CDR3. The V gene end was trimmed by 4 bases and the J gene end by 7 bases; junction bases not matched to a gene: 4. The V gene's germline CDR1 is SGHVS and CDR2 FNYEAQ. Here the CDR3 reads CASSSGLAGKNEQFF. In DNA form, the CDR3 reads TGTGCCAGCAGCTCGGGACTAGCGGGAAAGAATGAGCAGTTCTTC. Combining the CDR3 with reference TRBV7-6 and TRBJ2-1 gives the whole variable domain GAGVSQSPRYKVTKRGQDVALRCDPISGHVSLYWYRQALGQGPEFLTYFNYEAQQDKSGLPNDRFSAERPEGSISTLTIQRTEQRDSAMYRCASSSGLAGKNEQFFGPGTRLTVL.

The chain joins TRBV5-6 to TRBJ2-7, with TRBD2 matching 10 bases. Trimming cost V 0 bases and J 7 bases; bases outside gene matches: 7. CDR1 and CDR2 (germline): SGHDT, YYEEEE. There are 15 residues in the CDR3. In nucleotides, the CDR3 is TGTGCCAGCAGCTTGGGGCTAGCGGGAGTAAAAGAGCAGTACTTC. Its protein product is CASSLGLAGVKEQYF.

This clonotype has more than one count but fewer than ten. The chain couples TRBV18 to TRBJ2-5, with TRBD2 identical over 13 bases. V gave up 1 base and J gave up 1 base; unmatched junction bases: 9. The CDR3 is 19 amino acids. Germline V lookup: CDR1 KGHSH, CDR2 LQKENI. The CDR3 nucleotides are TGTGCCAGCTCACCACGAGATGAATGGACTAGCGGGGGCCAAGAGACCCAGTACTTC. It translates to CASSPRDEWTSGGQETQYF. The full variable domain, rest sourced from reference TRBV18 and TRBJ2-5, is NAGVMQNPRHLVRRRGQEARLRCSPMKGHSHVYWYRQLPEEGLKFMVYLQKENIIDESGMPKERFSAEFPKEGPSILRIQQVVRGDSAAYFCASSPRDEWTSGGQETQYFGPGTRLLVL.